These 30 T cell receptor beta chains were sequenced from one sample in a study of T cell responses to AZD1222 COVID-19 vaccine. Profiling relied on immunoSEQ multiplex PCR, and the TCRdb table lists in-frame clones only, not all of them. The repertoire holds some 150,000 clones, with about 93% as singletons. Sequenced material: peripheral blood, taken on day 0 of AZD1222 vaccination. All receptors come from an adult in good health.

The chain recombines TRBV9 with TRBJ1-2; 8 positions match TRBD1. Germline CDR1 and CDR2: SGDLS and YYNGEE. The V and J ends lost 4 bases and 0 bases, in that order; junction bases with no gene match: 11. This CDR3 has 17 amino acids. The CDR3 coding sequence is TGTGCCAGCAGCAGAAGCAGGGGGCTGTCCGCTAACTATGGCTACACCTTC. Translated, it gives CASSRSRGLSANYGYTF.

This sequence joins TRBV24-1 and TRBJ1-5; D gene unclear. This CDR3 contains 15 residues. V was trimmed by 2 bases and J by 7 bases, leaving 14 bases between them. Per germline, CDR1 KGHDR and CDR2 SFDVKD. CDR3 coding DNA: TGTGCCACCAGTGATTCCGTTGGTCGAGGGCAGCCCCAGCATTTT. Residues: CATSDSVGRGQPQHF.

The chain carries TRBV5-1 and TRBJ1-2; 9 bases fit TRBD1. The germline V gene encodes CDR1 SGHRS and CDR2 YFSETQ. The CDR3 loop spans 17 amino acids. Losses at the gene ends were 3 bases for V and 2 bases for J; bases not matched to a gene: 11. CDR3 sequence reads: CASSSNFGTGLNYGYTF. The CDR3 region has the DNA TGCGCCAGCAGCTCGAATTTTGGGACAGGGCTCAACTATGGCTACACCTTC. The full variable domain, completed using reference TRBV5-1 and TRBJ1-2, is KAGVTQTPRYLIKTRGQQVTLSCSPISGHRSVSWYQQTPGQGLQFLFEYFSETQRNKGNFPGRFSGRQFSNSRSEMNVSTLELGDSALYLCASSSNFGTGLNYGYTFGSGTRLTVV.

The chain has TRBV4-1 and TRBJ1-4; D is undetermined. The ends were cut back, 2 bases at V and 4 bases at J, with 11 bases in the middle. This CDR3 has 15 amino acids. CDR1 and CDR2 (germline): MGHRA, YSYEKL. DNA of the CDR3: TGCGCCAGCAGCCAAAGAGACACCCTTAATGAAAAACTGTTTTTT. This sequence encodes CASSQRDTLNEKLFF.

The gene calls are TRBV7-2 and TRBJ1-1, with D possibly TRBD1 on 5 matching bases. Trimming cost V 3 bases and J 4 bases, with 15 bases left between them. CDR1 is SGHTA and CDR2 is FQGNSA in the germline V gene. CDR3 length: 15 residues. CDR3 region: CASSFGGAWGTEAFF. CDR3 in DNA: TGTGCCAGCAGCTTCGGAGGGGCTTGGGGCACTGAAGCTTTCTTT.

This clone was observed a handful of times. Other DNA sequences within the sample encode an identical CDR3. The chain employs TRBV11-2 and TRBJ2-5, with no clear D. Trimming cost V 3 bases and J 5 bases, with 7 bases left between them. CDR3 length: 12 residues. CDR1 is SGHAT and CDR2 is FQNNGV in the germline V gene. This CDR3 reads CASSLQEETQYF. As DNA, the CDR3 is TGTGCCAGCAGCTTGCAAGAGGAGACCCAGTACTTC. Drawing the rest from reference TRBV11-2 and TRBJ2-5, the complete variable domain is EAGVAQSPRYKIIEKRQSVAFWCNPISGHATLYWYQQILGQGPKLLIQFQNNGVVDDSQLPKDRFSAERLKGVDSTLKIQPAKLEDSAVYLCASSLQEETQYFGPGTRLLVL.

The chain carries TRBV5-4 and TRBJ2-7; D call uncertain. V dropped 1 base and J dropped 0 bases, with 11 bases sitting between them. Germline V CDR1 and CDR2: SGHNT, YYREEE (reference sequence). The CDR3 totals 15 residues. The CDR3 coding sequence is TGTGCCAGCAGCTTGCGCGGTGACCCCTCCTACGAGCAGTACGTC. Protein: CASSLRGDPSYEQYV.

The chain is built from TRBV6-2 or TRBV6-3 and TRBJ2-1; no clear D gene. The V end was cut by 2 bases, the J end by 3 bases, with 11 bases between. Germline assignment: CDR1 MNHEY and CDR2 SVGEGT. This CDR3 has 15 residues. CDR3 nucleotides: TGTGCCAGCAGTTACGGGCTACCAATCTACAATGAGCAGTTCTTC. Translation: CASSYGLPIYNEQFF.

The chain carries TRBV10-2 and TRBJ1-4; possible D gene TRBD1, 6 bases. The CDR3 contains 13 residues. CDR1 is WSHSY and CDR2 is SAAADI in the germline V gene. The germline V and J ends were trimmed by 9 bases and 3 bases, with 11 bases remaining between them. DNA of the CDR3: TGCGCCAGTCGACAGGTGTCTAATGAAAAACTGTTTTTT. This sequence encodes CASRQVSNEKLFF.

The CDR3 sequence is CATSRGDNTEAFF. The CDR3 DNA reads as TGTGCCACCAGCCGGGGAGACAACACTGAAGCTTTCTTT. The chain has TRBV24-1 and TRBJ1-1; D not resolved. The CDR3 is 13 residues long. The V and J ends lost 7 bases and 2 bases respectively, with 10 bases between them. Germline V gives CDR1 KGHDR, CDR2 SFDVKD.

The chain uses TRBV7-6 and TRBJ2-3; 7 bases fit TRBD2. V lost 1 base to trimming and J lost 5 bases; unmatched junction nucleotides: 6. This CDR3 has 15 residues. Per the germline V gene, CDR1 is SGHVS and CDR2 is FNYEAQ. The chain's CDR3 is CASSLVAGLQDTQYF. CDR3 bases: TGTGCCAGCAGCTTAGTAGCGGGTTTGCAAGATACGCAGTATTTT.

The chain is built from TRBV5-1 and TRBJ1-1, with D maybe TRBD1 (5 bases). From germline, CDR1 is SGHRS and CDR2 YFSETQ. The CDR3 extends over 11 amino acids. V was trimmed by 5 bases and J by 3 bases, leaving 5 bases between them. The CDR3: CASRGDTEAFF. The CDR3 DNA is TGCGCCAGCAGGGGGGACACTGAAGCTTTCTTT.

The chain is built from TRBV28 and TRBJ1-6; D gene uncertain. In germline, CDR1 is MDHEN, CDR2 SYDVKM. V was clipped by 4 bases and J by 8 bases, with 12 bases between them. This CDR3 region has 14 residues. In nucleotides, the CDR3 is TGTGCCAGCAGTTATCGGATCGGACATTCACCCCTCCACTTT. Amino acids: CASSYRIGHSPLHF.

The V gene is TRBV14, the J gene TRBJ2-7; D gene unclear. The germline gives CDR1 SGHDN, CDR2 FVKESK. V gave up 8 bases and J gave up 4 bases, with 12 bases separating them. CDR3 length: 12 residues. CDR3 DNA sequence: TGTGCCAGCGGAGTCCGGGTATACGAGCAGTACGTC. It specifies CASGVRVYEQYV.

Only one count was recorded for this clone. The chain combines TRBV3-1 (or the pseudogene TRBV3-2) with TRBJ2-5, with D uncertain. The CDR3 consists of 13 residues. Trimming left V 2 bases short and J 4 bases short, with 8 bases between. Germline CDR1 and CDR2: LGHDT and YNNKEL (reference sequence). Here the CDR3 reads CASSQPGVETQYF. DNA for the CDR3: TGTGCCAGCAGCCAACCAGGAGTAGAGACCCAGTACTTC.

This chain joins TRBV7-3 and TRBJ2-2; D is unresolved. CDR1 SGHTA and CDR2 FQGTGA come from the germline V gene. V was clipped by 0 bases and J by 2 bases, with 4 bases between them. The CDR3 consists of 14 residues. CDR3 bases: TGTGCCAGCAGCTTAACATTTAACACCGGGGAGCTGTTTTTT. Translation gives CASSLTFNTGELFF. Full variable domain (rest looked up from reference TRBV7-3 and TRBJ2-2): GAGVSQTPSNKVTEKGKYVELRCDPISGHTALYWYRQSLGQGPEFLIYFQGTGAADDSGLPNDRFFAVRPEGSVSTLKIQRTERGDSAVYLCASSLTFNTGELFFGEGSRLTVL.

The gene calls are TRBV11-3 and TRBJ2-2; 10 bases map to TRBD2. V gave up 1 base and J gave up 1 base; unmatched junction bases: 12. The CDR3 has 20 residues. Germline V lookup: CDR1 SGHNT, CDR2 YENEEA. The CDR3 is CASSLVVAGGSLVNTGELFF. CDR3 in DNA: TGTGCCAGCAGCTTAGTCGTAGCGGGAGGTTCTCTGGTGAACACCGGGGAGCTGTTTTTT. Looking up the rest from reference TRBV11-3 and TRBJ2-2 gives the full variable domain: EAGVVQSPRYKIIEKKQPVAFWCNPISGHNTLYWYLQNLGQGPELLIRYENEEAVDDSQLPKDRFSAERLKGVDSTLKIQPAELGDSAVYLCASSLVVAGGSLVNTGELFFGEGSRLTVL.

The genes are TRBV2 and TRBJ2-1, with a tentative D call TRBD2 (6 bases). The CDR3 has 14 amino acids. Trimming pared 2 bases from V and 8 bases from J, leaving 13 bases between. Looked up from germline, CDR1 is SNHLY and CDR2 is FYNNEI. The CDR3 coding sequence is TGTGCCAGCAGTGAAATAATATGGGAGGATGAGCAGTTCTTC. Encoded protein: CASSEIIWEDEQFF.

V is TRBV10-3 and J is TRBJ2-1; 8 bases are a match to TRBD2. V lost 6 bases and J lost 4; bases outside the gene matches: 2. Germline CDR1 and CDR2: ENHRY and SYGVKD. The CDR3 has 13 residues. This CDR3 is CAIRLAEYNEQFF. The CDR3 region has the DNA TGTGCCATCAGACTAGCGGAATACAATGAGCAGTTCTTC.

This chain uses TRBV6-8 with TRBJ1-3; 8 positions match TRBD1. Germline V gives CDR1 MNHGY, CDR2 SAAAGT. The ends lost 6 bases at V and 4 bases at J; junction bases unmatched: 5. The CDR3 spans 14 residues. CDR3 DNA sequence: TGTGCCAGCAGCGACAGGGGCCTCGGAAACACCATATATTTT. Residues: CASSDRGLGNTIYF.

This sequence joins TRBV2 and TRBJ2-2, with D perhaps TRBD2 (5 bases). This CDR3 comprises 15 residues. From germline, CDR1 is SNHLY and CDR2 FYNNEI. V lost 0 bases, J lost 3 bases, and 8 bases lay in between. CDR3: CASSEAGGYTGELFF. The CDR3 region has the DNA TGTGCCAGCAGTGAAGCCGGCGGGTACACCGGGGAGCTGTTTTTT.

J is TRBJ2-2 and V is TRBV5-1; D possibly corresponds to TRBD1 (5 bases). The germline V and J ends were trimmed by 2 bases and 1 base, with 12 bases remaining between them. The CDR3 spans 16 residues. CDR1 is SGHRS, CDR2 YFSETQ, per germline. CDR3 region: CASSLQVPGNTGELFF. The DNA for the CDR3 is TGCGCCAGCAGCTTACAGGTGCCTGGGAACACCGGGGAGCTGTTTTTT.

The J gene is TRBJ1-2, the V gene TRBV6-6; possible D gene TRBD1, 6 bases. The germline CDR1 and CDR2 sequences are MNHNY and SVGAGI (reference sequence). Deletions cut 5 bases from V and 6 bases from J, with 16 bases between. The length of the CDR3 is 14 residues. The CDR3 DNA reads as TGTGCCAGCAGTCCCATAGGGGGGGCGGATGGCTACACCTTC. It specifies CASSPIGGADGYTF.

This clone has a single count. The genes are TRBV5-1 and TRBJ1-3; no clear D gene. The germline CDR1 and CDR2 sequences are SGHRS and YFSETQ. V gave up 4 bases and J gave up 0 bases, with 11 bases separating them. CDR3 size: 15 residues. CDR3 in amino acids: CASSAGGSSGNTIYF. As DNA, the CDR3 is TGCGCCAGCAGCGCCGGTGGGAGCTCTGGAAACACCATATATTTT.

The chain recombines TRBV27 with TRBJ1-5; D possibly corresponds to TRBD1 (6 bases). Germline V gives CDR1 MNHEY, CDR2 SMNVEV (reference sequence). The CDR3 runs 15 residues. With 3 bases removed from V and 6 bases from J, the gap between germline ends came to 15 bases. The CDR3 DNA reads as TGTGCCAGCAGTTTTGGGCAGGGGCCTCGTCAGCCCCAGCATTTT. Its translation: CASSFGQGPRQPQHF.

The chain links TRBV2 to TRBJ1-4; a weak D match, TRBD1 (5 bases). The CDR3 has 17 residues. Germline V gene data show CDR1 as SNHLY and CDR2 as FYNNEI. V lost 4 bases to trimming and J lost 0 bases, with 15 bases between them. CDR3 in amino acids: CASSVGIGRATNEKLFF. The CDR3, as DNA: TGTGCCAGCAGTGTCGGCATAGGCAGGGCAACTAATGAAAAACTGTTTTTT.

The chain carries TRBV28 and TRBJ2-3, with TRBD2 identical over 7 bases. The CDR3 is 16 residues long. Germline V gene data show CDR1 as MDHEN and CDR2 as SYDVKM. J gave up 4 bases and V 5 bases, and 12 bases lay outside the gene matches. The CDR3 is CASSPQAGRSADTQYF. CDR3 coding DNA: TGTGCCAGCAGTCCCCAAGCGGGAAGGTCCGCAGATACGCAGTATTTT.

The chain has TRBV5-5 and TRBJ1-6; D might be TRBD1 (5 bases). V was pared by 2 bases and J by 7 bases, with 13 bases between. The germline gives CDR1 SGHKS, CDR2 YYEKEE (reference sequence). The CDR3 extends over 15 amino acids. CDR3 nucleotide sequence: TGTGCCAGCAGCTTATTTCCAGGGACGAATTCACCCCTCCACTTT. Its protein is CASSLFPGTNSPLHF.

This clone was detected only once. The chain's CDR3 is CASSEALQLRELFF. DNA of the CDR3: TGTGCCAGCAGTGAAGCGCTACAGTTAAGGGAACTGTTTTTT. The chain joins TRBV6-1 to TRBJ1-4; D is undetermined. Deletions cut 0 bases from V and 12 bases from J, with 14 bases between. Germline-derived CDR1 and CDR2 are MNHNS and SASEGT. The CDR3 runs to 14 residues.

The gene calls are TRBV3-1 (or the pseudogene TRBV3-2) and TRBJ2-2; possible D gene TRBD1, 6 bases. This CDR3 contains 15 residues. CDR1 is LGHDT and CDR2 is YNNKEL in the germline V gene (reference sequence). The V and J ends lost 2 bases and 4 bases respectively, with 11 bases between them. The CDR3 loop reads CASSQQRQATGELFF. CDR3 DNA: TGTGCCAGCAGCCAACAGAGACAGGCCACCGGGGAGCTGTTTTTT.